This entry describes one T cell receptor beta chain. Treatment described: 15 to 20 received Ad26.COV2.S at low or high dose, single or two shots; five or six received placebo; per-sample allocation not given. Specimens were obtained on day 63 following the first vaccine or placebo injection. Clones were sequenced by immunoSEQ multiplex PCR, and TCRdb holds only the in-frame ones, with some missing. The sample consists of 380,000 or so clones, 80% to 90% of them appearing once. Germline V CDR1 and CDR2: SGHRS, YFSETQ. CDR3 length: 13 residues. V was cut by 9 bases and J by 5 bases, with 16 bases left in between. The sample originates from a study of Ad26.COV2.S vaccination and SARS-CoV-2 variants. On the study more broadly: Enrolled in COV1001, the donor was in the Ad26.COV2.S trial arm, which received the vaccine.

The rearrangement links TRBV5-1 to TRBJ2-3; D possibly corresponds to TRBD2 (5 bases). The input for sequencing was peripheral blood, taken in a trial of Ad26.COV2.S vaccine versus placebo. This receptor was obtained from a person aged 18 to 59 who received the Ad26.COV2.S COVID-19 vaccine or a placebo. The CDR3 DNA follows: TGCGCCACCCGACCGGACTTTCGAGATACGCAGTATTTT. As protein: CATRPDFRDTQYF.